Included here is one TCR beta chain sequence, with context. What it binds is unknown. The assay was immunoSEQ multiplex PCR, and TCRdb's table has in-frame clones only and misses some. The sample yields hundreds of thousands of clones, approximately 74% seen once. The length of the CDR3 is 15 residues. CDR1 SGHAT and CDR2 FQDESV come from the germline V gene (reference sequence). Trimming left V 2 bases short and J 4 bases short, with 13 bases between. The data originate from a study of shared clonotypes between healthy human individuals. Whole-study context: Plates per donor: three CD4 naive, three CD4 memory, two CD8 naive, one CD8 memory.

The study's findings and limits: Rarefaction exposed incomplete sorted-subset sequencing despite large depth. Generation probabilities of non-shared clonotypes were lower (relative to those shared by all four donors). Only blood was sampled; tissue repertoires likely differ.

The sequence came from a woman aged 25 to 39 in good health. The chain carries TRBV11-1 and TRBJ2-3; no reliable D call. The material sequenced was memory CD4+ T cells sorted from blood. Subset described: CD45RA-negative fraction. This CDR3 is CASSLWSGGADTQYF. The DNA for the CDR3 is TGTGCCAGCAGCTTATGGTCGGGTGGCGCAGATACGCAGTATTTT.